This T cell receptor (beta chain) came from a study of T cell responses to AZD1222 COVID-19 vaccine. Study-level background: Recipients boosted at about 4 weeks or about 12 weeks are pooled. Study conclusions and caveats: Unmutated regions of variants are reportedly targeted by nearly half of spike-specific TCRs.

About this clone: The antigen remains undetermined.

Clones were sequenced by immunoSEQ multiplex PCR, and TCRdb holds only the in-frame ones, with some missing. The sample shows approximately 180,000 clones, 85% to 95% of them seen only once. The germline V gene encodes CDR1 ENHRY and CDR2 SYGVKD. The length of the CDR3 is 12 residues. The V gene lost 3 bases and the J gene lost 2 bases, with 4 bases spanning the gap. The rearrangement joins TRBV10-3 to TRBJ1-2; D is undetermined. The receptor was derived from an adult in good health. The source material was peripheral blood, sampled on day 0 of AZD1222 vaccination. The CDR3, as DNA: TGTGCCATCAGTGAAGGGAACTATGGCTACACCTTC. It codes for CAISEGNYGYTF.